A selection of T cell receptor beta chains follows, all from one sample in a study of blood T cell repertoires in COVID-19. Sequencing used immunoSEQ multiplex PCR; TCRdb keeps in-frame clones, though not all of them. The sample lists under 250,000 clones, around 80% occurring once. Sequenced sample: peripheral blood. The source of these receptors is a man aged 40-55 years with active or convalescent COVID-19. Both conserved end residues are part of each CDR3. D genes are given only for firm matches. Rows may omit the clone size; those that give it use once, few, many or a size class.

V gene,J gene,clone size,D gene,CDR3 DNA,CDR3 protein
TRBV6-5,TRBJ2-7,once,-,TGTGCCAGCAGTTACTCACTAGCTGACACATACGAGCAGTACTTC,CASSYSLADTYEQYF
TRBV29-1,TRBJ2-5,-,TRBD2,TGCAGCGCGGGGGGAGGTTTGGGGACCCAGTACTTC,CSAGGGLGTQYF
TRBV5-5,TRBJ1-6,-,-,TGTGCCAGCAGCCCCGACAGAAATAATTCACCCCTCCACTTT,CASSPDRNNSPLHF
TRBV13,TRBJ1-3,-,-,TGTGCCAGCAGTTTACCCCCTTGGGCCTCTGGAAACACCATATATTTT,CASSLPPWASGNTIYF
TRBV28,TRBJ2-2,-,-,TGTGCCGTCAGGGGCGGGAGGAACACCGGGGAGCTGTTTTTT,CAVRGGRNTGELFF
TRBV5-4,TRBJ2-3,-,-,TGTGCCAGCAGCTTGGCGGCAGGCGTTCTTGCCACAGATACGCAGTATTTT,CASSLAAGVLATDTQYF
TRBV27,TRBJ2-2,once,-,TGTGCCAGCAGTTTAAGGGGCCGGGCGATCGGGGAGCTGTTTTTT,CASSLRGRAIGELFF
TRBV20-1,TRBJ2-7,-,-,TGCAGTGCTAGTATGGCGGGGAGCTCCTACGAGCAGTACTTC,CSASMAGSSYEQYF
TRBV6-1,TRBJ2-2,-,TRBD1,TGTGCCACCGACGACAGGGGGAACACCGGGGAGCTGTTTTTT,CATDDRGNTGELFF
TRBV21-1,TRBJ1-2,-,-,TGTGCCAGCAGCCGACAGGGAACATTCGGCTACACCTTC,CASSRQGTFGYTF
TRBV2,TRBJ2-3,-,-,TGTGCCAGCAGTGCTCTCGAGGTAGCCACGCAGTATTTT,CASSALEVATQYF
TRBV6-5,TRBJ1-3,-,-,TGTGCCAGCAAGGGGGTAGAAGCGGCTGGAAACACCATATATTTT,CASKGVEAAGNTIYF
TRBV5-5,TRBJ1-2,-,TRBD1,TGTGCCAGCAGTTCGGGACAGGGACCATATGGCTACACCTTC,CASSSGQGPYGYTF
TRBV23-1,TRBJ2-2,-,-,TGCGCCAGCAGTCTTCAATTTCGTCGAGATTCGAACACCGGGGAGCTGTTTTTT,CASSLQFRRDSNTGELFF
TRBV9,TRBJ2-3,once,TRBD2,TGTGCCAGCAGCGTATTTAGCGGGATTAGAGCAGATACGCAGTATTTT,CASSVFSGIRADTQYF
TRBV12-3/TRBV12-4,TRBJ2-7,-,-,TGTGCCAGCAGCCCCTACTACGAGCAGTTGTACTTC,CASSPYYEQLYF
TRBV10-3,TRBJ1-4,once,TRBD1,TGTGCCATCAGTATGGGACAGGGGAATGAAAAACTGTTTTTT,CAISMGQGNEKLFF
TRBV18,TRBJ1-2,-,-,TGTGCCAGCTCACCATCACAGGCCGACTATGGCTACACCTTC,CASSPSQADYGYTF
TRBV6-5,TRBJ2-7,once,-,TGTGCCAGCAGTTACCAGGGAAGAGCTTACGAGCAGTACTTC,CASSYQGRAYEQYF
TRBV30,TRBJ1-3,once,-,TGTGCCTGGAGGGTCGGGGGGCCCACTGGAAACACCATATATTTT,CAWRVGGPTGNTIYF
TRBV7-6,TRBJ2-4,-,-,TGTGCCAGCAGCTTAGGAGGGGGTGGTGACATTCAGTACTTC,CASSLGGGGDIQYF
TRBV19,TRBJ2-1,-,TRBD2,TGTGCCAGTAAAGCGGGGGGGCCGTTTGAGCAGTTCTTC,CASKAGGPFEQFF
TRBV12-5,TRBJ2-4,-,-,TGTGCTAGTGGTTCCGGGACACAGGACATTCAGTACTTC,CASGSGTQDIQYF
TRBV25-1,TRBJ2-2,-,TRBD2,TGTGCCAGCACTTGGGGACTAGCGAACACCGGGGAGCTGTTTTTT,CASTWGLANTGELFF
TRBV7-9,TRBJ2-7,-,TRBD1,TGTGCCAGCAGCTTAGCGCTGGGGACAGGGGGCGAGCAGTACTTC,CASSLALGTGGEQYF
TRBV2,TRBJ2-3,-,-,TGTGCCAGCAGTGAAACCGCCGGAGGGCCAGATACGCAGTATTTT,CASSETAGGPDTQYF
TRBV7-9,TRBJ2-7,once,TRBD1,TGTGCCAGCAGCTCCCCCGATGACAGGGGTATGGACGAGCAGTACTTC,CASSSPDDRGMDEQYF
TRBV2,TRBJ2-1,-,-,TGTGCCAGCAGTGATTTGATGGGAGTCGACGGTGAGCAGTTCTTC,CASSDLMGVDGEQFF
TRBV27,TRBJ1-1,many,TRBD1,TGTGCCAGCAGTTTATCGTTTCCGGGACAGGGGGCTATATGGACTGAAGCTTTCTTT,CASSLSFPGQGAIWTEAFF
TRBV4-1,TRBJ1-5,few,-,TGCGCCAGCAGCCAGCGGACAGCTGCCCGCGCCCAGCATTTT,CASSQRTAARAQHF
TRBV2,TRBJ1-6,-,-,TGTGCCAGCAGTGAAGTAGCTAATTCACCCCTCCACTTT,CASSEVANSPLHF
TRBV6-5,TRBJ2-7,-,TRBD2,TGTGCCAGCGCGGCCGGGACTAGAGCTTACGAGCAGTACTTC,CASAAGTRAYEQYF
TRBV5-1,TRBJ2-1,-,-,TGCGCCAGCAGCTTCGGACTTAACTCCTACAATGAGCAGTTCTTC,CASSFGLNSYNEQFF
TRBV6-5,TRBJ1-4,-,-,TGTGCCAGCAGTAGGGGGTCTACTAATGAAAAACTGTTTTTT,CASSRGSTNEKLFF
TRBV5-6,TRBJ2-2,-,-,TGTGCCAGCAGCTTGTTATTTCAGGGGGGCACCGGGGAGCTGTTTTTT,CASSLLFQGGTGELFF
TRBV24-1,TRBJ1-2,-,-,TGTGCCACCAGTGACCGAGACAATGTCCATGGCTACACCTTC,CATSDRDNVHGYTF
TRBV23-1,TRBJ2-7,once,-,TGCGCCAGCAGTCAATCCTCTACGGGGACCTACGAGCAGTACTTC,CASSQSSTGTYEQYF
TRBV9,TRBJ2-4,-,TRBD2,TGTGCCAGCAGGGGAGGGGTAGCGGTAGCCAAAAACATTCAGTACTTC,CASRGGVAVAKNIQYF
TRBV15,TRBJ2-7,-,-,TGTGCCACCAGCAAAGACCGGGACATCTCTTACGAGCAGTACTTC,CATSKDRDISYEQYF
TRBV6-5,TRBJ2-3,-,TRBD2,TGTGCCAGCACCCCCAAGGCGGGGGAACGTACGCAGTATTTT,CASTPKAGERTQYF
TRBV5-4,TRBJ1-6,-,-,TGTGCCAGCAGCCCTCAACCCCCGGGACACAACTATAATTCACCCCTCCACTTT,CASSPQPPGHNYNSPLHF
TRBV6-4,TRBJ1-2,few,TRBD1,TGTGCCAGCAGTCCAAGGACAGGGAGCCTCTATGGCTACACCTTC,CASSPRTGSLYGYTF
TRBV11-2,TRBJ2-7,-,TRBD1,TGTGCCAGCAGCTTAAACAGGGGGGTCTACGAGCAGTACTTC,CASSLNRGVYEQYF
TRBV24-1,TRBJ1-2,-,TRBD1,TGTGCCACCAGTGATGCCCGGGACAGGGGGGTCGATGGCTACACCTTC,CATSDARDRGVDGYTF
TRBV29-1,TRBJ1-2,-,-,TGCAGCGTTGGATCAGGGGCGCGGAACTATGGCTACACCTTC,CSVGSGARNYGYTF
TRBV15,TRBJ2-7,-,TRBD1,TGTGCCACCAGCAGAGTGGGGACAGGGAACTACGAGCAGTACTTC,CATSRVGTGNYEQYF
TRBV6-2/TRBV6-3,TRBJ1-2,few,TRBD1,TGTGCCAGCAGTTACCGCGGGACAGGCGGGGGCTACACCTTC,CASSYRGTGGGYTF
TRBV4-2,TRBJ2-7,-,TRBD1,TGTGCCAGCAGTCGGGACAGGGCTGTCTCCTCCTACGAGCAGTACTTC,CASSRDRAVSSYEQYF
TRBV18,TRBJ1-1,many,-,TGTGCCAGCTCACCCTACCAGGGCACTGAAGCTTTCTTT,CASSPYQGTEAFF
TRBV10-3,TRBJ2-2,-,-,TGTGCCATCAAGGAGGACGGACTCACCGGGGAGCTGTTTTTT,CAIKEDGLTGELFF
TRBV6-5,TRBJ2-1,-,TRBD2,TGTGCCAGCAGCTGGACTAGCGGGAGTTATGAGCAGTTCTTC,CASSWTSGSYEQFF
TRBV7-3,TRBJ2-1,-,TRBD1,TGTGCCAGCAGCTTAGGTGGTACAAAAACAGGGGGATACAATGAGCAGTTCTTC,CASSLGGTKTGGYNEQFF
TRBV7-2,TRBJ1-1,few,TRBD1,TGTGCCAGCAGCCCGGCTGCAAAGACAGGGATCATGAACACTGAAGCTTTCTTT,CASSPAAKTGIMNTEAFF
TRBV7-2,TRBJ1-5,-,-,TGTGCCAGCAGCGTTCATACAGGGAATCAGCCCCAGCATTTT,CASSVHTGNQPQHF
TRBV2,TRBJ2-7,once,TRBD1,TGTGCCAGCACCCGGGACAGGGAATACGAGCAGTACTTC,CASTRDREYEQYF